The entry that follows covers one T cell receptor beta chain sequence. Its antigen is not known. The data originate from a study of vaccination and CD4 T cells after COVID-19. Study at large: Post-vaccine sampling followed dose two by a median around 74 days (range 14 to 241). Treatment of control cultures consisted of a CEFX pool, an HIV-1 Nef pool, or no peptide.

Treatment denoted: approximately 9-day PBMC culture with coronavirus spike peptide pools or control peptides (ViraFEST assay). The Oncomine TCR Beta short-read assay sequenced DNA from cultured CD4+ T cells. Someone extracted genomic DNA from cultured CD4+ T cells. TCRdb independently ran MiXCR on the PCR reads; one entry per CDR3 protein. The repertoire holds about 15,000 distinct CDR3 sequences, with 40% to 60% as singletons. V lost 3 bases and J lost 0, with 9 bases in between. The CDR3 consists of 14 residues. Germline values: CDR1 DFQATT, CDR2 SNEGSKA (reference sequence). The receptor comes from a human donor who had recovered from COVID-19. This chain links TRBV20-1 with TRBJ1-3; tentative D call: TRBD1 (5 bases). The sample here was CD4+ T cells from blood, cultured in vitro, taken before SARS-CoV-2 vaccination. The CDR3 DNA sequence: TGCAGTGCTAGTGACAGCCGCTCTGGAAACACCATATATTTT. Its protein is CSASDSRSGNTIYF.